One and the same sample provided the 23 T cell receptor beta chains below, sequenced in a study of T cell repertoires in cytomegalovirus infection. TCRdb fed the reads into MiXCR, producing one record per CDR3 protein. The data show 150,000 to 200,000 distinct CDR3 sequences, about 28% seen once. The sequenced material came from PBMCs. These TCRs come from a human donor in good health (CMV status not recorded). Some clones in this sample may be carry-over from other donors' samples.

In the case of this clonotype: This could be a read error, since a much larger clone is one nucleotide away. The chain carries TRBV7-2 and TRBJ1-5; no definite D call. The CDR3 length is 15 residues. Germline lookup yields CDR1 SGHTA and CDR2 FQGNSA. Trimming left V 4 bases short and J 4 bases short, with 14 bases between. Written as DNA, the CDR3 is TGTGCCAGCAGCTCCGTCCGCAGGTTGAATCAGCCCCAGCATTTT. As protein: CASSSVRRLNQPQHF.

There are a few counts of this clonotype. This chain connects TRBV20-1 to TRBJ1-2; D unclear. Between the trimmed V and J ends, which lost 6 bases and 5 bases, there was a span of 13 bases. CDR1 DFQATT and CDR2 SNEGSKA come from the germline V gene (reference sequence). The CDR3 contains 12 residues. CDR3 region: CSARETSYGYTF. CDR3 DNA sequence: TGCAGTGCCCGGGAGACTAGTTATGGCTACACCTTC.

V gene TRBV5-1 combines with J gene TRBJ1-6, with TRBD1 matching over 11 bases. Trimming removed 4 bases from V and 9 bases from J; junction bases left unmatched: 3. Germline CDR1 reads SGHRS; CDR2 reads YFSETQ. This CDR3 is built from 14 residues. The CDR3 region is CASSLDRGRSPLHF. CDR3 coding DNA: TGCGCCAGCAGCCTGGACAGGGGGCGTTCACCCCTCCACTTT.

The chain employs TRBV11-3 and TRBJ1-4; D ambiguous. V lost 5 bases and J lost 5, with 15 bases in between. CDR3 size: 15 residues. Germline-derived CDR1 and CDR2 are SGHNT and YENEEA. The CDR3 protein is CASSPRTEQNEKLFF. DNA of the CDR3: TGTGCCAGCAGCCCCAGGACGGAACAGAATGAAAAACTGTTTTTT.

V is TRBV7-4 and J is TRBJ2-3; a weak D match, TRBD2 (5 bases). Germline CDR1 and CDR2: SGHVT and SQSDAQ. Trimming took 6 bases from V and 5 from J, leaving 15 bases between them. The length of the CDR3 is 14 residues. This CDR3 is CASRPLLGLDTQYF. CDR3 bases: TGTGCCAGCAGACCCTTACTAGGGTTAGATACGCAGTATTTT.

V and J are TRBV7-6 and TRBJ2-7; 10 bases match TRBD2. Trimming cost V 5 bases and J 2 bases; bases outside gene matches: 9. The CDR3 runs 16 residues. The germline V gene encodes CDR1 SGHVS and CDR2 FNYEAQ. The CDR3 is CASSLPTSGETYEQYF. Written as DNA, the CDR3 is TGTGCCAGCAGCCTACCTACTAGCGGGGAGACCTACGAGCAGTACTTC.

There are many counts of this clonotype. V gene TRBV7-2 combines with J gene TRBJ1-4; 9 nucleotides match TRBD1. CDR1 SGHTA and CDR2 FQGNSA come from the germline V gene. The CDR3 loop spans 16 amino acids. Trimming removed 1 base from V and 5 bases from J; junction bases left unmatched: 5. The CDR3 DNA sequence: TGTGCCAGCAGCTTAGTATGGGACAGGGAAAATGAAAAACTGTTTTTT. It specifies CASSLVWDRENEKLFF.

The chain links TRBV2 to TRBJ1-1; D unresolved. Germline V gives CDR1 SNHLY, CDR2 FYNNEI. This CDR3 region has 13 residues. V was trimmed by 8 bases and J by 4 bases, leaving 14 bases between them. CDR3 loop: CASEVGWGTEAFF. The CDR3 region has the DNA TGTGCCAGCGAGGTTGGATGGGGCACTGAAGCTTTCTTT.

This clonotype was counted ten times or more. The genes are TRBV7-9 and TRBJ1-2; D possibly corresponds to TRBD1 (6 bases). The CDR3 consists of 13 residues. V gave up 8 bases and J gave up 6 bases, with 16 bases separating them. Per the germline V gene, CDR1 is SEHNR and CDR2 is FQNEAQ (reference sequence). The DNA for the CDR3 is TGTGCCAGCGTACCAGGGACATTTAATGGCTACACCTTC. It translates to CASVPGTFNGYTF.

The chain employs TRBV28 and TRBJ1-5; D is undetermined. Trimming removed 4 bases at V and 7 bases at J, with 17 bases between. This CDR3 spans 15 amino acids. The germline CDR1 and CDR2 sequences are MDHEN and SYDVKM. The CDR3 DNA is TGTGCCAGCAGTTCCCCGACGGCGGGGATGCAGCCCCAGCATTTT. As protein: CASSSPTAGMQPQHF.

The chain is built from TRBV29-1 and TRBJ2-1; D unresolved. V was trimmed by 4 bases and J by 3 bases, leaving 7 bases between them. This CDR3 has 12 residues. Germline V gene data show CDR1 as SQVTM and CDR2 as ANQGSEA. The CDR3 DNA follows: TGCAGCGTTGTTAGGCTCTACAATGAGCAGTTCTTC. This gives the protein CSVVRLYNEQFF.

About this clonotype: An end of the junction does not agree with germline; a read error may underlie this. V is TRBV7-2 and J is TRBJ2-1; TRBD2 might be the D (5 bases). The CDR3 sequence is 15 residues long. Germline assignment: CDR1 SGHTA and CDR2 FQGNSA. The chain's CDR3 is CASSLHGGRAYERFF. CDR3 DNA: TGTGCCAGCAGCTTACATGGCGGGCGGGCCTATGAGCGGTTCTTC. Together with reference TRBV7-2 and TRBJ2-1, the CDR3 gives the full variable domain: GAGVSQSPSNKVTEKGKDVELRCDPISGHTALYWYRQSLGQGLEFLIYFQGNSAPDKSGLPSDRFSAERTGGSVSTLTIQRTQQEDSAVYLCASSLHGGRAYERFFGPGTRLTVL.

This clonotype was seen many times. This chain uses TRBV5-1 with TRBJ2-5, with D possibly called TRBD1 or TRBD2 (5 bases each). The CDR3 totals 12 residues. V lost 7 bases, J lost 0 bases, and 7 bases lay in between. Looked up from germline, CDR1 is SGHRS and CDR2 is YFSETQ. CDR3 DNA sequence: TGCGCCAGCCGGGACGACCAAGAGACCCAGTACTTC. This sequence encodes CASRDDQETQYF.

This clonotype showed up just a few times. The V and J genes are TRBV19 and TRBJ1-5; D is possibly TRBD1 (5 bases). Germline CDR1 reads LNHDA; CDR2 reads SQIVND (reference sequence). Trimming pared 7 bases from V and 3 bases from J, leaving 13 bases between. The CDR3 covers 14 residues. The CDR3 reads CASIEEGVNQPQHF. The CDR3, as DNA: TGTGCCAGTATCGAGGAAGGGGTCAATCAGCCCCAGCATTTT.

The chain couples TRBV5-6 to TRBJ2-1; 7 bases fit TRBD2. From germline, CDR1 is SGHDT and CDR2 YYEEEE. The CDR3 extends over 15 amino acids. V was pared by 2 bases and J by 3 bases, with 5 bases of the junction left unmatched. The DNA of the CDR3 is TGTGCCAGCAGCTTCGGGCGGGGGATCTACAATGAGCAGTTCTTC. Its translation: CASSFGRGIYNEQFF.

This clonotype was counted between two and nine times. The chain uses TRBV28 and TRBJ2-3; unclear D gene. CDR1 is MDHEN, CDR2 SYDVKM, per germline. The CDR3 is 14 residues long. Trimming removed 7 bases at V and 0 bases at J, with 11 bases between. The CDR3 region has the DNA TGTGCCAGCACCGTGGGATCTAGCACAGATACGCAGTATTTT. Translating gives CASTVGSSTDTQYF.

This clonotype was observed a few times. The chain carries TRBV6-6 and TRBJ2-1; TRBD2 might be the D (7 bases). V was shortened by 10 bases and J by 7 bases, with 14 bases between the two germline ends. Germline values: CDR1 MNHNY, CDR2 SVGAGI (reference sequence). This CDR3 has 12 amino acids. The CDR3 loop reads CATWEGVNEQFF. In nucleotides, the CDR3 is TGTGCCACATGGGAGGGGGTGAATGAGCAGTTCTTC.

The chain recombines TRBV9 with TRBJ2-7; TRBD1 matches at 7 bases. The CDR3 runs to 18 residues. Unmatched junction bases numbered 21, after V lost 3 bases and J lost 6 bases. Germline V CDR1 and CDR2: SGDLS, YYNGEE. In DNA, the CDR3 is TGTGCCAGCAGCGATCGGGACAGTTCGAGCACTTGGGGGACCGAGCAGTACTTC. Protein sequence: CASSDRDSSSTWGTEQYF.

This clonotype was counted a few times. The gene calls are TRBV6-2 or TRBV6-3 and TRBJ1-2, with TRBD1 as a possible D gene (6 bases). This CDR3 has 13 residues. Germline loops: CDR1 MNHEY, CDR2 SVGEGT. Trimming stripped 4 bases from V and 6 bases from J, with 12 bases between. The CDR3 here is CASSSRGLDGYTF. The CDR3, as DNA: TGTGCCAGCAGTTCCAGGGGATTGGATGGCTACACCTTC.

There are many counts of this clonotype. V usage is TRBV28 and J usage is TRBJ1-1; no definite D call. Trimming removed 6 bases at V and 7 bases at J, with 9 bases between. Per the germline V gene, CDR1 is MDHEN and CDR2 is SYDVKM. This CDR3 contains 11 residues. The CDR3 here is CASSRGSEAFF. The CDR3 DNA is TGTGCCAGCAGCCGAGGGAGTGAAGCTTTCTTT.

The V call is TRBV7-2, the J call TRBJ1-3; the D gene is possibly TRBD1 (5 bases). CDR1 SGHTA and CDR2 FQGNSA come from the germline V gene. This CDR3 contains 14 residues. V lost 5 bases, J lost 8 bases, and 16 bases lay in between. The CDR3 region is CASSPEGQWDTIYF. The CDR3 bases are TGTGCCAGCAGCCCCGAGGGGCAGTGGGACACCATATATTTT.

This clonotype appeared a few times. This rearrangement joins TRBV7-9 to TRBJ1-2, with no clear D. Germline V gene lookup returns CDR1 SEHNR and CDR2 FQNEAQ (reference sequence). Deletions cut 2 bases from V and 4 bases from J, with 20 bases between. The length of the CDR3 is 17 residues. CDR3 in amino acids: CASSLPPGVSEGYGYTF. For the CDR3, the DNA is TGTGCCAGCAGCTTACCCCCGGGAGTCTCAGAGGGCTATGGCTACACCTTC.

The V and J genes are TRBV14 and TRBJ2-3; D is unclear. With 1 base removed from V and 4 bases from J, the gap between germline ends came to 9 bases. The CDR3 sequence is 14 residues long. Germline CDR1 is SGHDN and CDR2 is FVKESK. CDR3 amino acids: CASSQGNVADTQYF. The CDR3 DNA sequence: TGTGCCAGCAGCCAAGGGAACGTCGCAGATACGCAGTATTTT. The full variable domain, with the rest looked up from reference TRBV14 and TRBJ2-3, is EAGVTQFPSHSVIEKGQTVTLRCDPISGHDNLYWYRRVMGKEIKFLLHFVKESKQDESGMPNNRFLAERTGGTYSTLKVQPAELEDSGVYFCASSQGNVADTQYFGPGTRLTVL.